This entry is about one TCR beta chain. The antigen remains unidentified. In the same sample, other DNA sequences code for this CDR3. Original data processing: Sequence data from immunoSEQ were junction-only and lacked quality scores; consequently, filtering differed. The method was immunoSEQ multiplex PCR; TCRdb's version includes in-frame clones alone and lacks a portion of them. Clonal size and the V and J genes are those of that table, whereas D and trimming came from the DNA. Here the sample spans some 2 million clones, just under 95% being singletons. The data are from a study of shared clonotypes between healthy human individuals. Study details: Each donor contributed plates that comprised three CD4 naive, three CD4 memory, two CD8 naive and one CD8 memory. Study-level results: The study found lower generation probabilities in non-shared clonotypes than in those shared by all four donors. Generally, naive subsets came out with larger estimated richness than memory subsets.

Only CD45RO-negative cells positively selected for CCR7 counted as naive CD8 cells, so terminally differentiated effector memory CD45RA+ cells were excluded. The germline V gene encodes CDR1 SGHVS and CDR2 FQNEAQ. V was pared by 0 bases and J by 2 bases, with 11 bases between. The CDR3 runs 15 residues. The sample consisted of naive CD8+ T cells sorted from blood. The chain links TRBV7-8 to TRBJ2-7; weak D call: TRBD2 (6 bases). The clonotype was recovered from a young man in good health. The CDR3: CASSLASGHTYEQYF. The DNA for the CDR3 is TGTGCCAGCAGCTTAGCTAGCGGCCATACCTACGAGCAGTACTTC.